Presented here are 32 T cell receptor beta chains from one specimen sequenced in a study of neoadjuvant nivolumab and ipilimumab in lung cancer. Here immunoSEQ multiplex PCR was the method, and the copy in TCRdb shows in-frame clones only, minus some. The profile shows some 2,000 clones, about 84% of them singletons. The sequencing used tumor tissue, collected before neoadjuvant nivolumab, alone or with ipilimumab. The receptors originated from an adult with non-small cell lung cancer.

V usage is TRBV11-1 and J usage is TRBJ2-1; D is ambiguous. V lost 3 bases, J lost 5 bases, and 14 bases lay in between. Looked up from germline, CDR1 is SGHAT and CDR2 is FQDESV (reference sequence). This CDR3 spans 15 amino acids. DNA of the CDR3: TGTGCCAGCAGCTTCGACTTCGGATCGAACAATGAGCAGTTCTTC. Translated, it gives CASSFDFGSNNEQFF.

The chain links TRBV15 to TRBJ2-1; maybe TRBD2 (5 bases). Trimming cost V 0 bases and J 9 bases, with 15 bases left between them. This CDR3 is built from 15 residues. The germline CDR1 and CDR2 sequences are LNHNV and YYDKDF (reference sequence). CDR3 residues: CATSRDRALALEQFF. CDR3 DNA sequence: TGTGCCACCAGCAGAGATCGGGCCCTAGCTCTTGAGCAGTTCTTC.

This clone was seen a few times. This sequence joins TRBV20-1 and TRBJ2-3; no definite D call. This CDR3 region has 10 residues. Germline V lookup: CDR1 DFQATT, CDR2 SNEGSKA (reference sequence). The V and J ends lost 5 bases and 5 bases respectively, with 5 bases between them. The CDR3 reads CSAGRDTQYF. The CDR3 nucleotides read TGCAGTGCTGGTCGAGATACGCAGTATTTT.

This chain links TRBV30 with TRBJ1-2; maybe TRBD1 (5 bases). CDR1 is GTSNPN and CDR2 is SVGIG in the germline V gene (reference sequence). This CDR3 region has 12 residues. The ends were cut back, 1 base at V and 3 bases at J, with 6 bases in the middle. The CDR3 spells CAWSEGYYGYTF. The CDR3 coding sequence is TGTGCCTGGAGTGAGGGGTACTATGGCTACACCTTC. The complete variable domain, with remaining parts taken from reference TRBV30 and TRBJ1-2, reads SQTIHQWPATLVQPVGSPLSLECTVEGTSNPNLYWYRQAAGRGLQLLFYSVGIGQISSEVPQNLSASRPQDRQFILSSKKLLLSDSGFYLCAWSEGYYGYTFGSGTRLTVV.

This clone has just one count. The V and J genes are TRBV5-6 and TRBJ2-7; 7 bases agree with TRBD2. V gave up 4 bases and J gave up 3 bases; unmatched junction bases: 10. This CDR3 is 15 amino acids long. Germline CDR1 SGHDT, CDR2 YYEEEE. The CDR3 sequence is CASSRPGGENYEQYF. CDR3 DNA sequence: TGTGCCAGCAGCCGTCCGGGGGGTGAAAACTACGAGCAGTACTTC. The entire variable domain, with the rest obtained from reference TRBV5-6 and TRBJ2-7, is as follows: DAGVTQSPTHLIKTRGQQVTLRCSPKSGHDTVSWYQQALGQGPQFIFQYYEEEERQRGNFPDRFSGHQFPNYSSELNVNALLLGDSALYLCASSRPGGENYEQYFGPGTRLTVT.

The genes are TRBV7-9 and TRBJ2-3; the match to TRBD2 covers 10 bases. The ends lost 4 bases at V and 2 bases at J; junction bases unmatched: 6. The CDR3 covers 16 residues. Germline CDR1 SEHNR, CDR2 FQNEAQ (reference sequence). CDR3 residues: CASSSRTSGPTDTQYF. The CDR3 nucleotides read TGTGCCAGCAGCTCACGGACTAGCGGCCCCACAGATACGCAGTATTTT.

The chain has TRBV30 and TRBJ2-1, with TRBD2 identical over 11 bases. Germline loops: CDR1 GTSNPN, CDR2 SVGIG (reference sequence). This CDR3 has 16 amino acids. V was pared by 5 bases and J by 5 bases, with 11 bases of the junction left unmatched. The CDR3 DNA reads TGTGCCTGGCCGGGACTAGCGGTAGTTTTCCACAATGAGCAGTTCTTC. Encoded protein: CAWPGLAVVFHNEQFF.

J is TRBJ2-3 and V is TRBV19; a weak D match, TRBD2 (6 bases). The CDR3 has 13 amino acids. Germline V gene sequence: CDR1 LNHDA, CDR2 SQIVND (reference sequence). Deletions cut 6 bases from V and 1 base from J, with 8 bases between. Here the CDR3 reads CASRPSGTDTQYF. In nucleotides, the CDR3 is TGTGCCAGTAGGCCTAGCGGCACAGATACGCAGTATTTT.

In its sample, this clone was seen a few times. The chain employs TRBV28 and TRBJ2-2, with TRBD2 identical over 11 bases. V gave up 10 bases and J gave up 1 base; unmatched junction bases: 2. This CDR3 spans 14 amino acids. Per germline, CDR1 MDHEN and CDR2 SYDVKM. CDR3 DNA sequence: TGTGCCACCGGGACTAGCGGGAACACCGGGGAGCTGTTTTTT. Residues: CATGTSGNTGELFF.

This sequence joins TRBV5-1 and TRBJ2-1; 8 nucleotides align to TRBD2. CDR3 length: 16 residues. Germline V CDR1 and CDR2: SGHRS, YFSETQ. J was trimmed by 9 bases and V by 2 bases; bases with no gene match: 13. The CDR3 region is CASSFMAGGPRGEQFF. The CDR3 DNA is TGCGCCAGCAGCTTTATGGCGGGAGGCCCCCGCGGTGAGCAGTTCTTC.

Here the CDR3 DNA reads TGTGCCAGCAGTGGACTAGCGGGAGGGGGTACGCAGTATTTT. Translated: CASSGLAGGGTQYF. The V gene is TRBV9, the J gene TRBJ2-3, with 15 nucleotides matching TRBD2. Germline CDR1 SGDLS, CDR2 YYNGEE. The CDR3 has 14 amino acids. The V gene end was trimmed by 5 bases and the J gene end by 8 bases; junction bases not matched to a gene: 3.

The chain carries TRBV2 and TRBJ2-5; D not certain. Germline V lookup: CDR1 SNHLY, CDR2 FYNNEI. Trimming shortened V by 7 bases and J by 2 bases, and 14 bases separated the two germline ends. The CDR3 runs 14 residues. The CDR3: CASTPTLQQETQYF. CDR3 bases: TGTGCCAGCACCCCGACCTTGCAACAAGAGACCCAGTACTTC.

The J gene is TRBJ1-3, the V gene TRBV10-1; 7 nucleotides line up with TRBD1. This CDR3 spans 14 amino acids. Germline V lookup: CDR1 WNHNN, CDR2 SYGVQD (reference sequence). Trimming at V came to 5 bases and at J to 0 bases, leaving 1 base not matched to a gene. The CDR3 loop reads CASSTGDSGNTIYF. In DNA, the CDR3 is TGCGCCAGCAGTACAGGGGACTCTGGAAACACCATATATTTT.

The gene calls are TRBV29-1 and TRBJ1-1, with a tentative D call TRBD1 (5 bases). CDR1 is SQVTM, CDR2 ANQGSEA, per germline. CDR3 length: 13 amino acids. Trimming left V 4 bases short and J 5 bases short, with 14 bases between. The CDR3 DNA is TGCAGCGTTGCACCGACCTGGGGGACTGAAGCTTTCTTT. Protein: CSVAPTWGTEAFF.

The rearrangement links TRBV18 to TRBJ1-1, with D uncertain. V shed 0 bases and J shed 0 bases, with 8 bases lying between them. Germline lookup yields CDR1 KGHSH and CDR2 LQKENI. CDR3 size: 15 residues. The CDR3, as DNA: TGTGCCAGCTCACCACCGGGGAGAATGAACACTGAAGCTTTCTTT. Its translation is CASSPPGRMNTEAFF.

This clone was counted a few times. The chain carries TRBV6-4 and TRBJ2-2; no reliable D call. Trimming removed 0 bases from V and 0 bases from J, with 8 bases in between. Germline-derived CDR1 and CDR2 are MRHNA and SNTAGT. The CDR3 runs to 16 residues. In DNA form, the CDR3 reads TGTGCCAGCAGTGACTCGGGTGACACGAACACCGGGGAGCTGTTTTTT. Translation gives CASSDSGDTNTGELFF.

The chain combines TRBV5-1 with TRBJ1-6, with 8 bases aligning to TRBD1. Germline V gene sequence: CDR1 SGHRS, CDR2 YFSETQ. This CDR3 has 15 amino acids. V lost 4 bases and J lost 10; bases outside the gene matches: 10. CDR3 in amino acids: CASSDPTGEASPLHF. CDR3 DNA sequence: TGCGCCAGCAGCGACCCGACAGGGGAAGCGTCACCCCTCCACTTT.

This clone occurred once. The chain is built from TRBV29-1 and TRBJ2-1; 13 bases are shared with TRBD2. The CDR3 length is 14 residues. V gave up 8 bases and J gave up 6 bases; unmatched junction bases: 7. Germline CDR1 SQVTM, CDR2 ANQGSEA. In nucleotides, the CDR3 is TGCAGCATCCCGACTAGCGGGAGGCCCAATGAGCAGTTCTTC. Protein sequence: CSIPTSGRPNEQFF.

This clone has only one observation. V usage is TRBV6-1 and J usage is TRBJ2-6, with 8 positions matching TRBD1. The CDR3 spans 17 residues. Germline CDR1 and CDR2: MNHNS and SASEGT. V was pared by 0 bases and J by 3 bases, with 4 bases of the junction left unmatched. CDR3 region: CASSEAQGGGGANVLTF. The CDR3 DNA reads TGTGCCAGCAGTGAAGCACAGGGGGGAGGTGGGGCCAACGTCCTGACTTTC.

This chain connects TRBV11-3 to TRBJ2-3, with unresolved D. Germline V lookup: CDR1 SGHNT, CDR2 YENEEA. V was shortened by 5 bases and J by 3 bases, with 6 bases between the two germline ends. CDR3 length: 12 amino acids. The DNA of the CDR3 is TGTGCCAGCAGCCCCGCTACAGATACGCAGTATTTT. Encoded protein: CASSPATDTQYF. The variable domain in full, with the rest retrieved from reference TRBV11-3 and TRBJ2-3, is EAGVVQSPRYKIIEKKQPVAFWCNPISGHNTLYWYLQNLGQGPELLIRYENEEAVDDSQLPKDRFSAERLKGVDSTLKIQPAELGDSAVYLCASSPATDTQYFGPGTRLTVL.

CDR3: CASSQPRGRGRGDTQYF. The CDR3, as DNA: TGTGCCAGCAGCCAACCGCGGGGGAGGGGGCGCGGAGATACGCAGTATTTT. The chain links TRBV14 to TRBJ2-3; D could derive from TRBD1 or TRBD2 (7 bases each). V was clipped by 2 bases and J by 5 bases, with 20 bases between them. Germline loops: CDR1 SGHDN, CDR2 FVKESK. The CDR3 runs to 17 residues.

V gene TRBV11-3 combines with J gene TRBJ2-7; unclear D gene. The CDR3 runs 10 residues. V was pared by 10 bases and J by 2 bases, with 6 bases between. The germline V gene encodes CDR1 SGHNT and CDR2 YENEEA. The CDR3 region has the DNA TGTGCCAACTATACCTACGAGCAGTACTTC. Its translation is CANYTYEQYF.

The chain couples TRBV7-7 to TRBJ2-1; TRBD2 agrees at 9 bases. Germline V gives CDR1 SSHAT, CDR2 FNYEAQ (reference sequence). Trimming removed 5 bases from V and 10 bases from J; junction bases left unmatched: 15. This CDR3 has 16 amino acids. CDR3 in amino acids: CASSPHPGLAINEQFF. Written as DNA, the CDR3 is TGTGCCAGCAGCCCACACCCGGGACTAGCTATCAACGAGCAGTTCTTC.

The chain joins TRBV5-1 to TRBJ2-5, with 8 bases lining up with TRBD2. V was clipped by 0 bases and J by 5 bases; unmatched bases: 12. Looked up from germline, CDR1 is SGHRS and CDR2 is YFSETQ. CDR3 length equals 17 residues. In nucleotides, the CDR3 is TGCGCCAGCAGCTTGGAAACGGGAGGGCCGGGCGGTGAGACCCAGTACTTC. It specifies CASSLETGGPGGETQYF.

The chain joins TRBV2 to TRBJ1-1; 7 nucleotides agree with TRBD1. CDR1 and CDR2 (germline): SNHLY, FYNNEI. The CDR3 covers 14 residues. Germline trimming cut 6 bases from V and 5 bases from J; bases unmatched to any gene: 9. The CDR3 DNA reads as TGTGCCAGCAGGCCCACAGGGGTGGTTACTGAAGCTTTCTTT. It yields the protein CASRPTGVVTEAFF.

V gene TRBV27 combines with J gene TRBJ2-4; 7 bases align to TRBD1. The germline V gene encodes CDR1 MNHEY and CDR2 SMNVEV (reference sequence). The V and J ends lost 8 bases and 7 bases, in that order; junction bases with no gene match: 11. The CDR3 loop spans 14 amino acids. The CDR3 loop reads CASAPWKGGNIQYF. The DNA of the CDR3 is TGTGCCAGCGCTCCTTGGAAAGGGGGCAACATTCAGTACTTC.

This clone came up a few times. The chain uses TRBV9 and TRBJ2-2; the D call may be TRBD1 or TRBD2 (6 bases each). Per germline, CDR1 SGDLS and CDR2 YYNGEE. The CDR3 is 16 amino acids. Trimming shortened V by 4 bases and J by 7 bases, and 20 bases separated the two germline ends. The CDR3 DNA reads TGTGCCAGCAGCCTAGAAGGGGGGCAGCTCGGCGGGGAGCTGTTTTTT. Translation: CASSLEGGQLGGELFF.

This clone was counted between two and nine times. V usage is TRBV2 and J usage is TRBJ2-7; TRBD2 matches 7 bases. With V trimmed by 10 bases and J by 5 bases, 5 bases remained unmatched. Germline CDR1 SNHLY, CDR2 FYNNEI. The CDR3 consists of 11 residues. CDR3 sequence (DNA): TGTGCCAACTACGCGGGAGACGAGCAGTACTTC. Translating it yields CANYAGDEQYF. Variable domain in full (rest from reference TRBV2 and TRBJ2-7): EPEVTQTPSHQVTQMGQEVILRCVPISNHLYFYWYRQILGQKVEFLVSFYNNEISEKSEIFDDQFSVERPDGSNFTLKIRSTKLEDSAMYFCANYAGDEQYFGPGTRLTVT.

This clone occurred a few times. The chain combines TRBV7-6 with TRBJ2-5; 9 nucleotides agree with TRBD1. Germline trimming cut 5 bases from V and 4 bases from J; bases unmatched to any gene: 11. The CDR3 extends over 16 amino acids. Germline CDR1 SGHVS, CDR2 FNYEAQ. CDR3 sequence reads: CASSPAPGQGPETQYF. Here the CDR3 DNA reads TGTGCCAGCAGCCCTGCGCCGGGACAGGGTCCAGAGACCCAGTACTTC.

The chain recombines TRBV11-3 with TRBJ2-3, with 8 positions matching TRBD2. With V trimmed by 4 bases and J by 5 bases, 11 bases remained unmatched. Germline-derived CDR1 and CDR2 are SGHNT and YENEEA. This CDR3 has 16 amino acids. The CDR3 protein is CASSSAGTRLKDTQYF. The CDR3 DNA follows: TGTGCCAGCAGCTCCGCCGGGACTAGGTTAAAAGATACGCAGTATTTT.

V usage is TRBV28 and J usage is TRBJ2-3; 10 bases agree with TRBD2. J gave up 5 bases and V 1 base, and 6 bases lay outside the gene matches. Germline V gene lookup returns CDR1 MDHEN and CDR2 SYDVKM. The CDR3 contains 16 residues. CDR3 region: CASSLSLAGVLDTQYF. The DNA of the CDR3 is TGTGCCAGCAGTTTATCCCTAGCGGGAGTGCTAGATACGCAGTATTTT. Drawing the rest from reference TRBV28 and TRBJ2-3, the complete variable domain is DVKVTQSSRYLVKRTGEKVFLECVQDMDHENMFWYRQDPGLGLRLIYFSYDVKMKEKGDIPEGYSVSREKKERFSLILESASTNQTSMYLCASSLSLAGVLDTQYFGPGTRLTVL.

This clone was recorded only once. The chain employs TRBV5-1 and TRBJ2-3; no reliable D call. Trimming left V 0 bases short and J 0 bases short, with 8 bases between. The CDR3 covers 15 residues. The germline gives CDR1 SGHRS, CDR2 YFSETQ. The CDR3 nucleotides read TGCGCCAGCAGCTTGGGCCCAGGAAGCACAGATACGCAGTATTTT. Residues: CASSLGPGSTDTQYF.